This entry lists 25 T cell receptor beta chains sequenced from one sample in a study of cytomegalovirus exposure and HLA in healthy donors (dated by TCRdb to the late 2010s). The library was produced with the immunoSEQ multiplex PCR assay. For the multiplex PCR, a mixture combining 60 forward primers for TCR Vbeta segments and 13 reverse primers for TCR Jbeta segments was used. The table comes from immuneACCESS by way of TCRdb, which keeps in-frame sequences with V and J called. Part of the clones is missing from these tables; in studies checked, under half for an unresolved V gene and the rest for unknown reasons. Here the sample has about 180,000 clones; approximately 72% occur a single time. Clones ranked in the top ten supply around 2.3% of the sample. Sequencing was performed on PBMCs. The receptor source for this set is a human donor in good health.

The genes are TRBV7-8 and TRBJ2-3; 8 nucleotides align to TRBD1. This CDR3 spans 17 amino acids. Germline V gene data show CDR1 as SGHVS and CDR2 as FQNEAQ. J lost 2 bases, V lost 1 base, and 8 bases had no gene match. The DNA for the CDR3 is TGTGCCAGCAGCTTAGGGGGACAGGCCTTCTTCACAGATACGCAGTATTTT. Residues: CASSLGGQAFFTDTQYF.

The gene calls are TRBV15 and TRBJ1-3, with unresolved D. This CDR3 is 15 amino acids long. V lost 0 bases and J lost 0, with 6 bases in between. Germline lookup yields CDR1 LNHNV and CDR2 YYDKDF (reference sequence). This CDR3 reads CATSRDPGSGNTIYF. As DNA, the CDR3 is TGTGCCACCAGCAGAGATCCAGGCTCTGGAAACACCATATATTTT.

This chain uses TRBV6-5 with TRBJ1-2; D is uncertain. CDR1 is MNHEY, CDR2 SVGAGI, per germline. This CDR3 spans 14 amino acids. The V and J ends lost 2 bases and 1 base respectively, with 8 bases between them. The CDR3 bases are TGTGCCAGCAGTTACGCCGGGTATAACTATGGCTACACCTTC. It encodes CASSYAGYNYGYTF.

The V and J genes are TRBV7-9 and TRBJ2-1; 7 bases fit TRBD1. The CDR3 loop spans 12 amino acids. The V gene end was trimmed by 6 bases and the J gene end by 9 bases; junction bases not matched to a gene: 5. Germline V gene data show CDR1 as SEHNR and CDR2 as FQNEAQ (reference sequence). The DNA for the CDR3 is TGTGCCAGCAGTCCGACAGGGCCTGAGCAGTTCTTC. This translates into CASSPTGPEQFF. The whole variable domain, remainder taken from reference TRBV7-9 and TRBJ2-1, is DTGVSQNPRHKITKRGQNVTFRCDPISEHNRLYWYRQTLGQGPEFLTYFQNEAQLEKSRLLSDRFSAERPKGSFSTLEIQRTEQGDSAMYLCASSPTGPEQFFGPGTRLTVL.

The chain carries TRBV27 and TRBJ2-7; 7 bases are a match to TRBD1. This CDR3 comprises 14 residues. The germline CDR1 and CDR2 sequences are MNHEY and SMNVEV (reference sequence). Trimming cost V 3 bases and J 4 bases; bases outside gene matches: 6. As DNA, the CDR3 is TGTGCCAGCAGTTTGGGACAGACGCCTTACGAGCAGTACTTC. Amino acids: CASSLGQTPYEQYF.

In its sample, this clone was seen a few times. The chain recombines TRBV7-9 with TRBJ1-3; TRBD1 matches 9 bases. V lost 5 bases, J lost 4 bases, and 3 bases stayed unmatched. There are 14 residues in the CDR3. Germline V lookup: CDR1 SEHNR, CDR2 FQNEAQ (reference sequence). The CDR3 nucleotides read TGTGCCAGCAGCCGGACAGGGGACGGAAACACCATATATTTT. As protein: CASSRTGDGNTIYF.

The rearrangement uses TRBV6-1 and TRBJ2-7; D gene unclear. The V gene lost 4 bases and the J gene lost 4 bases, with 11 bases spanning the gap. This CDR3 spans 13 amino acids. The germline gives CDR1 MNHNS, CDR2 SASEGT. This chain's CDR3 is CASSALSAYEQYF. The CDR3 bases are TGTGCCAGCAGTGCCCTCAGCGCATACGAGCAGTACTTC.

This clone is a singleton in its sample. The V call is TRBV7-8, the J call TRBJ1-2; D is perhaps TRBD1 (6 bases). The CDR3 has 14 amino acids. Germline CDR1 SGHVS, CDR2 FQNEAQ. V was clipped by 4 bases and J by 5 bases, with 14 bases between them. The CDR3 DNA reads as TGTGCCAGCAGCTCACAGGGAAGGGAATATGGCTACACCTTC. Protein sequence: CASSSQGREYGYTF. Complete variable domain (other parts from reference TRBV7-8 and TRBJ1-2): GAGVSQSPRYKVAKRGQDVALRCDPISGHVSLFWYQQALGQGPEFLTYFQNEAQLDKSGLPSDRFFAERPEGSVSTLKIQRTQQEDSAVYLCASSSQGREYGYTFGSGTRLTVV.

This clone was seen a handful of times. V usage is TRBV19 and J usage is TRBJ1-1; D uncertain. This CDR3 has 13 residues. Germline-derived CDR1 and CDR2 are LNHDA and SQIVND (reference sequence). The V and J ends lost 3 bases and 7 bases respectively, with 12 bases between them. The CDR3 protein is CASSIPGEGEAFF. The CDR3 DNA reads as TGTGCCAGTAGTATCCCCGGGGAGGGTGAAGCTTTCTTT.

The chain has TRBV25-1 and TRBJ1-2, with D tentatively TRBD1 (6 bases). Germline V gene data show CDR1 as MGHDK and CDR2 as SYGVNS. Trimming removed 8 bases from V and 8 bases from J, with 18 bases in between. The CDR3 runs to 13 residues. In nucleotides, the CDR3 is TGTGCCAGCTCCGCTACAGGGCGGCGGGGCTACACCTTC. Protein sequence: CASSATGRRGYTF.

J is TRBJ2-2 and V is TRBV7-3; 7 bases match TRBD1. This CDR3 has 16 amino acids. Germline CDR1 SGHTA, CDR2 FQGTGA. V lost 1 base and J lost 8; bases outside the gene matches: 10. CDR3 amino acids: CASSLRGTAPEGELFF. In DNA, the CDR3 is TGTGCCAGCAGCTTAAGAGGGACAGCGCCGGAGGGGGAGCTGTTTTTT.

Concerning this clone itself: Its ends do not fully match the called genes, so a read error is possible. CDR3 residues: CASSLGSLLGF. The CDR3 region has the DNA TGTGCCAGTAGTCTCGGGAGTCTCTTGGGGTTT. The chain employs TRBV19 and TRBJ1-4; no definite D call. Germline CDR1 LNHDA, CDR2 SQIVND (reference sequence). The CDR3 sequence is 11 residues long.

CDR3 amino acids: CASRGGGAGNTIYF. The CDR3 DNA follows: TGTGCCAGTAGGGGAGGAGGTGCTGGAAACACCATATATTTT. V and J are TRBV19 and TRBJ1-3; D is uncertain. This CDR3 spans 14 amino acids. Germline V CDR1 and CDR2: LNHDA, SQIVND (reference sequence). Trimming stripped 6 bases from V and 2 bases from J, with 11 bases between.

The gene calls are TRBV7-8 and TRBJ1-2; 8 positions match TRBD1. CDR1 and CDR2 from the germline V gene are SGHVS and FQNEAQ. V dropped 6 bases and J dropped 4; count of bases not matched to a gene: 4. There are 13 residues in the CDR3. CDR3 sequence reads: CASRPGQGYGYTF. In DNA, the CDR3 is TGTGCCAGCAGGCCCGGACAGGGCTATGGCTACACCTTC.

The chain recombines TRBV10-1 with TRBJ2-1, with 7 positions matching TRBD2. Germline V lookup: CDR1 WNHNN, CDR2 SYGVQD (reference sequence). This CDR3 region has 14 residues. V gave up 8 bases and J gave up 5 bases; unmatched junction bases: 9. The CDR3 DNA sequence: TGCGCCAGCCTCGTAATAGCGGGTAACAATGAGCAGTTCTTC. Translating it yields CASLVIAGNNEQFF.

CDR3 amino acids: CASSPGRDYEQYF. CDR3 in DNA: TGTGCCAGCTCACCGGGCCGAGACTACGAGCAGTACTTC. The J gene is TRBJ2-7, the V gene TRBV18; the D is unclear. Germline V gene data show CDR1 as KGHSH and CDR2 as LQKENI. Trimming left V 3 bases short and J 3 bases short, with 9 bases between. The CDR3 has 13 amino acids.

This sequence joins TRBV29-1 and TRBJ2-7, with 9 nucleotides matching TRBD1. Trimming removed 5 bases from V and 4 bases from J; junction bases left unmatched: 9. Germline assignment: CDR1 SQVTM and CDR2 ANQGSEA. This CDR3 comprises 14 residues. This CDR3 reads CSVTSSGTGYEQYF. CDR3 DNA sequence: TGCAGCGTTACCTCCTCCGGGACAGGGTACGAGCAGTACTTC.

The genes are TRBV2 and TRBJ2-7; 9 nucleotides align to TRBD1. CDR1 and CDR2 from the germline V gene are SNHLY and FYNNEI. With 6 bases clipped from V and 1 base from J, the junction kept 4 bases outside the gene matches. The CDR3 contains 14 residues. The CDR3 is CASRGQGLSYEQYF. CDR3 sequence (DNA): TGTGCCAGCAGGGGACAGGGTCTTTCCTACGAGCAGTACTTC.

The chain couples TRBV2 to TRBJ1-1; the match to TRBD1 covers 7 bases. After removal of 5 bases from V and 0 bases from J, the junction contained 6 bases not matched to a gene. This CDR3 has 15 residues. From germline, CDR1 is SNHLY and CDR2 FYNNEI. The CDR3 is CASSKRQGLNTEAFF. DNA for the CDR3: TGTGCCAGCAGTAAACGACAGGGTTTGAACACTGAAGCTTTCTTT.

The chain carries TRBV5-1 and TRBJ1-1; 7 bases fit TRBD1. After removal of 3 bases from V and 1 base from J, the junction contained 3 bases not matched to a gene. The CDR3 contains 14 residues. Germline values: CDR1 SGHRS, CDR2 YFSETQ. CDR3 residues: CASSSGQTNTEAFF. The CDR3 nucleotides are TGCGCCAGCAGCTCGGGACAGACGAACACTGAAGCTTTCTTT.

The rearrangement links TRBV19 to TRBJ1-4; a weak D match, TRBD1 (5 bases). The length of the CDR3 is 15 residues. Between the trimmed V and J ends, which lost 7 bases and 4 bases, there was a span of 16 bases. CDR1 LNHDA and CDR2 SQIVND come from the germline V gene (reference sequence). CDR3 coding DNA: TGTGCCAGTACCCAATGGGGCAGTCTTAATGAAAAACTGTTTTTT. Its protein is CASTQWGSLNEKLFF.

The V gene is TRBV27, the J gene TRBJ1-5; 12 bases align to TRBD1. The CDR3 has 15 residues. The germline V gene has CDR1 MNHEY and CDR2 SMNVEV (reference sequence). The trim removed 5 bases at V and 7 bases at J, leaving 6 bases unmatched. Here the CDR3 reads CASSPGTGGSQPQHF. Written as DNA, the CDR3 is TGTGCCAGCAGTCCCGGGACAGGGGGCAGCCAGCCCCAGCATTTT.

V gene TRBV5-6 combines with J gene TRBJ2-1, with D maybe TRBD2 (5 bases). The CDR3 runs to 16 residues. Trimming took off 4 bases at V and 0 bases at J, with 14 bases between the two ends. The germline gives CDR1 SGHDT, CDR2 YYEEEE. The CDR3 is CASSIFRGSSYNEQFF. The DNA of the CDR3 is TGTGCCAGCAGCATATTCCGAGGGAGCTCCTACAATGAGCAGTTCTTC.

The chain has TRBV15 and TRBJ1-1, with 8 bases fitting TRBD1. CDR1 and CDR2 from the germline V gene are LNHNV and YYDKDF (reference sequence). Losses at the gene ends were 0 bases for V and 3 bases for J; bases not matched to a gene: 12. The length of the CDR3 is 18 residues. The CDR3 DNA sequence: TGTGCCACCAGCAGAGAATGGCAGGGGGCGCCTGTCGACACTGAAGCTTTCTTT. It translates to CATSREWQGAPVDTEAFF.

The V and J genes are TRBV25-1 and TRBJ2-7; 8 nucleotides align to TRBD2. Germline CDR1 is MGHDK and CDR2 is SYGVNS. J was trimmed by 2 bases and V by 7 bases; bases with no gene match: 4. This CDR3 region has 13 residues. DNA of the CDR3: TGTGCCAGCACTACGGGGGGGGCCTACGAGCAGTACTTC. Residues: CASTTGGAYEQYF.